This is a list of T cell receptor beta chains from one sample in a study of Ad26.COV2.S vaccination and SARS-CoV-2 variants. Profiled with immunoSEQ multiplex PCR; TCRdb holds only in-frame clones, not every one. The sample has roughly 270,000 clones, over 75% seen once. This material consisted of peripheral blood, taken in a trial of Ad26.COV2.S vaccine versus placebo. The receptors come from a person aged 18 to 65 who received the Ad26.COV2.S COVID-19 vaccine or a placebo. Each CDR3 is given with its conserved first and last residue. D genes are given only for firm matches. The size of a clone is reported for some rows only, either as once, few or many, or as a class for expanded clones.

J: TRBJ2-1; size: -; V: TRBV9; D: TRBD2; DNA: TGTGCCAGCAGCCCCCGGGGAGCGGGGCTTTCAATTGGGAATGAGCAGTTCTTC; CDR3: CASSPRGAGLSIGNEQFF
J: TRBJ2-3; size: few; V: TRBV7-2; D: TRBD1; DNA: TGTGCCAGCAGCGAGTGGAAAGGGGGCCCAGATACGCAGTATTTT; CDR3: CASSEWKGGPDTQYF
J: TRBJ2-6; size: -; V: TRBV10-2; D: -; DNA: TGCGCCAGCAGCCCCAGGAGCTCTGGGGCCAACGTCCTGACTTTC; CDR3: CASSPRSSGANVLTF
J: TRBJ1-4; size: -; V: TRBV3-1/TRBV3-2; D: -; DNA: TGTGCCAGCAGCCCATCTGGGGGAGGGACTAATGAAAAACTGTTTTTT; CDR3: CASSPSGGGTNEKLFF
J: TRBJ2-1; size: -; V: TRBV7-9; D: TRBD2; DNA: TGTGCCAGCAGCAAGCCAGTCGGGAGGGCCTTTGAGCAGTTCTTC; CDR3: CASSKPVGRAFEQFF
J: TRBJ1-5; size: medium-sized; V: TRBV2; D: TRBD1; DNA: TGTGCCAGCAGTGAAGAAGAGACAGGGAATCAGCCCCAGCATTTT; CDR3: CASSEEETGNQPQHF
J: TRBJ2-7; size: -; V: TRBV19; D: TRBD1; DNA: TGTGCCAGTAGTCCAGCAGGGGGCCTCTACGAGCAGTACTTC; CDR3: CASSPAGGLYEQYF
J: TRBJ2-7; size: -; V: TRBV30; D: -; DNA: TGTGCCTGGAGTGCATCCTCAATCAGCGAGCAGTACTTC; CDR3: CAWSASSISEQYF
J: TRBJ1-2; size: -; V: TRBV6-1; D: -; DNA: TGTGCCAGCAGTGTGCCCCCAGGGTGGACTAACTATGGCTACACCTTC; CDR3: CASSVPPGWTNYGYTF
J: TRBJ2-1; size: -; V: TRBV7-9; D: TRBD1; DNA: TGTGCCAGCAGCCCCTTCTCAGGGGGCTACAATGAGCAGTTCTTC; CDR3: CASSPFSGGYNEQFF
J: TRBJ1-1; size: -; V: TRBV18; D: -; DNA: TGTGCCAGCTCACCAGAGGACAGATCGAACACTGAAGCTTTCTTT; CDR3: CASSPEDRSNTEAFF
J: TRBJ1-2; size: -; V: TRBV18; D: TRBD1; DNA: TGTGCCAGCTCACCATCTCCCCAGGGGGCTGACTATGGCTACACCTTC; CDR3: CASSPSPQGADYGYTF
J: TRBJ2-5; size: -; V: TRBV5-1; D: -; DNA: TGCGCCAGCAGCTCCAGCGGTTCGGAGACCCAGTACTTC; CDR3: CASSSSGSETQYF
J: TRBJ2-5; size: -; V: TRBV9; D: -; DNA: TGTGCCAGCAGCGCCAGTCAGGGGGGAAAAGAGACCCAGTACTTC; CDR3: CASSASQGGKETQYF
J: TRBJ1-3; size: -; V: TRBV7-9; D: TRBD1; DNA: TGTGCCAGCAGCCTGACAGGGTTCTCTGGAAACACCATATATTTT; CDR3: CASSLTGFSGNTIYF
J: TRBJ2-7; size: -; V: TRBV5-6; D: -; DNA: TGTGCCAGCAGCTTTTATACCCCCACCCGGGTTTACGAGCAGTACTTC; CDR3: CASSFYTPTRVYEQYF
J: TRBJ1-3; size: -; V: TRBV30; D: TRBD1; DNA: TGTGCCCTCGTGGGGCAGGGGGCAAACACCATATATTTT; CDR3: CALVGQGANTIYF
J: TRBJ1-2; size: -; V: TRBV30; D: -; DNA: TGTGCCTGGAGTGAAAAGGGGGACTATGGCTACACCTTC; CDR3: CAWSEKGDYGYTF
J: TRBJ2-7; size: -; V: TRBV30; D: -; DNA: TGTGCCTGGAGTGTCAGCGGAGTAAGGGAGCAGTACTTC; CDR3: CAWSVSGVREQYF
J: TRBJ1-4; size: -; V: TRBV20-1; D: -; DNA: TGCAGTGCTAGAGATTTGGGAAAACTGTTTTTT; CDR3: CSARDLGKLFF
J: TRBJ1-5; size: -; V: TRBV7-2; D: -; DNA: TGTGCCAGCAGCTTGGGTCGGCGTCAGCCCCAGCATTTT; CDR3: CASSLGRRQPQHF
J: TRBJ2-5; size: -; V: TRBV9; D: -; DNA: TGTGCCAGCAGCGTAGGCCGCCTCCAAGAGACCCAGTACTTC; CDR3: CASSVGRLQETQYF
J: TRBJ1-6; size: -; V: TRBV4-3; D: -; DNA: TGCGCCAGCAGCCAAGGATCTGGTTCACCCCTCCACTTT; CDR3: CASSQGSGSPLHF
J: TRBJ1-6; size: once; V: TRBV10-3; D: -; DNA: TGTGCCATCTCCAGGACGGAGAATTCACCCCTCCACTTT; CDR3: CAISRTENSPLHF
J: TRBJ1-1; size: -; V: TRBV7-2; D: -; DNA: TGTGCCAGCAGCCCCCGGGGAGGGAAAGGCCCTAACACTGAAGCTTTCTTT; CDR3: CASSPRGGKGPNTEAFF
J: TRBJ1-2; size: -; V: TRBV7-9; D: -; DNA: TGTGCCAGCAGCTTATACCAGGACTATGGCTACACCTTC; CDR3: CASSLYQDYGYTF
J: TRBJ1-1; size: once; V: TRBV23-1; D: -; DNA: TGCGCCAGCAGTCCAGAAAAATTGGTGAACACTGAAGCTTTCTTT; CDR3: CASSPEKLVNTEAFF
J: TRBJ1-2; size: -; V: TRBV5-4; D: -; DNA: TGTGCCAGCAGCCCCGGCGGCAGGGTGAACTATGGCTACACCTTC; CDR3: CASSPGGRVNYGYTF
J: TRBJ2-1; size: -; V: TRBV7-6; D: TRBD2; DNA: TGTGCCAGCAGCTTAGGGAGTGGGGCGGGAGGGAGTGAGCAGTTCTTC; CDR3: CASSLGSGAGGSEQFF